The present T cell receptor (beta chain) was sequenced within a study of response to subunit inactivated influenza vaccine. Study-level points and caveats: Few additional T cells are recruited per seasonal influenza vaccination, authors suggested.

In this sample, this clonotype turned up many times. Its antigen remains unknown. The V end lost 2 bases, the J end lost 0 bases, and 7 bases lay between the germline ends. The CDR3 sequence is 14 residues long. Looked up from germline, CDR1 is MNHEY and CDR2 is SVGEGT. TCRdb reprocessed the RT-PCR reads with MiXCR, giving one entry per CDR3 protein. The sample shows around 150,000 distinct CDR3 sequences, about a tenth of them seen only once. Sequencing used non-naive T cells sorted from PBMCs, obtained 35 to 45 days after vaccination. The chain is built from TRBV6-2 or TRBV6-3 and TRBJ1-1, with D hard to call. This clonotype was obtained from a man aged 50-59 years who received an inactivated influenza vaccine. The CDR3 loop is CASSYGRLNTEAFF. CDR3 DNA sequence: TGTGCCAGCAGTTACGGACGGTTGAACACTGAAGCTTTCTTT.